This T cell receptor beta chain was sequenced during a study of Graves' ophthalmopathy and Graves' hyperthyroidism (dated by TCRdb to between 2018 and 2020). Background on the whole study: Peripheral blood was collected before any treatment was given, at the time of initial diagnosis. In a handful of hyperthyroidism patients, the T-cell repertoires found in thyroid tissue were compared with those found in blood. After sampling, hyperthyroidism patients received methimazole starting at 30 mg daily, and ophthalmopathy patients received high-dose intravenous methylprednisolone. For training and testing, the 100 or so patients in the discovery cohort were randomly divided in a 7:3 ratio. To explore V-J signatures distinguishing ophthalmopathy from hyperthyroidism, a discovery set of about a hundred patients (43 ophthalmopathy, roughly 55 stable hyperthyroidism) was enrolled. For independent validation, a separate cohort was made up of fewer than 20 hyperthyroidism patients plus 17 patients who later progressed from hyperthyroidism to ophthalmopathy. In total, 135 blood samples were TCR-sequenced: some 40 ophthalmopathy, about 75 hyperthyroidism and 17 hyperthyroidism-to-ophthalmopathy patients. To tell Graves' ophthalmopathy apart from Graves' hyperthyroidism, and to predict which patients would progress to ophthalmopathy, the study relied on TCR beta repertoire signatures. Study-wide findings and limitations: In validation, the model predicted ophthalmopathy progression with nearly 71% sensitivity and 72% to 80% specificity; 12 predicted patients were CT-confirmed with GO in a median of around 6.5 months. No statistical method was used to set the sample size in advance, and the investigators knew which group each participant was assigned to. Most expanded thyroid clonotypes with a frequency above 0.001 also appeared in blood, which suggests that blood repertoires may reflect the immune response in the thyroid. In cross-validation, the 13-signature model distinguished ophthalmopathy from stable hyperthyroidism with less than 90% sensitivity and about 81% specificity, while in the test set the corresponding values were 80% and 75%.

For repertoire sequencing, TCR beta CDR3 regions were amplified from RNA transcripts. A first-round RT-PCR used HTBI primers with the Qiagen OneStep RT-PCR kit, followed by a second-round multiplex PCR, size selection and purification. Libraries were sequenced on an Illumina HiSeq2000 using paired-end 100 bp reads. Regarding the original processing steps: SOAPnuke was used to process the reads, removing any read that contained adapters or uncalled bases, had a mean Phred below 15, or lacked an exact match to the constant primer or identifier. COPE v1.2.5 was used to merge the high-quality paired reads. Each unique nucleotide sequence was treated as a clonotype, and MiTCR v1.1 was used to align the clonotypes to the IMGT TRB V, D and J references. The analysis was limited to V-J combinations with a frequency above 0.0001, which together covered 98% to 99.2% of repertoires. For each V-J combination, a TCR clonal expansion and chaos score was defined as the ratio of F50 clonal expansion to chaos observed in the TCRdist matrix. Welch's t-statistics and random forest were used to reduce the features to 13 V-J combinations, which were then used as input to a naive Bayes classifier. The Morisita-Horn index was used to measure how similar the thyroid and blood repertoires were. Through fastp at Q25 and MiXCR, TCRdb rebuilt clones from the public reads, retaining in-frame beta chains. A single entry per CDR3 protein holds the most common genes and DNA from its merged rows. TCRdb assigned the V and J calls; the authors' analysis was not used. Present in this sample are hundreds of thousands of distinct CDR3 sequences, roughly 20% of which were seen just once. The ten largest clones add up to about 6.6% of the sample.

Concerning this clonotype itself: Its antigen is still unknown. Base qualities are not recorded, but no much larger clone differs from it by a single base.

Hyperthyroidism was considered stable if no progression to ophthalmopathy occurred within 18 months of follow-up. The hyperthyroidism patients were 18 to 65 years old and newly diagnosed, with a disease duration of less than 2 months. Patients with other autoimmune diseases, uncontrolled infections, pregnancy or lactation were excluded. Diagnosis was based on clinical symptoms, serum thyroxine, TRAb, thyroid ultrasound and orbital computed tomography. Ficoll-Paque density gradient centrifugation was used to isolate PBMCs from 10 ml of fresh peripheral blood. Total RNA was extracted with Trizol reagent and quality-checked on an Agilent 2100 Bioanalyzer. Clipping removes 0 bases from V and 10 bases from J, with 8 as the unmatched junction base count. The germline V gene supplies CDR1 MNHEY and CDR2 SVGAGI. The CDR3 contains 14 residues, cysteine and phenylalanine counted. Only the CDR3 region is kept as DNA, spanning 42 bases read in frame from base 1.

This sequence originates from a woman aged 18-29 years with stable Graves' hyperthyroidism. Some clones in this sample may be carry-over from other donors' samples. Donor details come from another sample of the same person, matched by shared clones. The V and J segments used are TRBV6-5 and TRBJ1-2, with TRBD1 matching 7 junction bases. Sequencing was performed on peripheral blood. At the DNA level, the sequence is TGTGCCAGCAGTTACTCGACAGGGCCTGGGGCCTACACCTTC. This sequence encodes CASSYSTGPGAYTF.